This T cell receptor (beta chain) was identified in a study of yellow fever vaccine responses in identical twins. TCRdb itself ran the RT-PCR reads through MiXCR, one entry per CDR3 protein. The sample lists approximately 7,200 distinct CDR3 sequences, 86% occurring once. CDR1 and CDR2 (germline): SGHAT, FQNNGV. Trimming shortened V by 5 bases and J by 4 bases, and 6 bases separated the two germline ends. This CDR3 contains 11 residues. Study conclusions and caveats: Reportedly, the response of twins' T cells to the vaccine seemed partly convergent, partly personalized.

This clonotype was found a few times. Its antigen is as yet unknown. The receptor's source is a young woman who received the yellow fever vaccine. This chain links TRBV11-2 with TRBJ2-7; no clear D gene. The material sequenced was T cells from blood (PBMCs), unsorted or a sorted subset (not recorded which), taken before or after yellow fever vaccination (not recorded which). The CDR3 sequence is CASSPMYEQYF. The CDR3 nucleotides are TGTGCCAGCAGCCCCATGTACGAGCAGTACTTC.